This entry lists 31 T cell receptor beta chains sequenced from one sample in a study of CD8 T cells in ankylosing spondylitis (dated by TCRdb to the late 2010s). Overall study results and their limits: Blood from ankylosing spondylitis patients appeared to be characterized by a TCR beta motif composed of about eight highly homologous amino acid variants.

The library was prepared using 5' RACE. Sequencer: Illumina HiSeq 2500. The public reads were quality trimmed at Q25 with fastp and then assembled into clones with MiXCR by TCRdb, keeping productive beta chains. Entries are consolidated by CDR3 protein sequence, retaining the most common genes and DNA. This sample gives 450,000 to 550,000 distinct CDR3 sequences in total; about 5.2% of them show up just once. Of the sample, 3% to 4.5% is held by the ten largest clones. These TCRs are of unknown antigen specificity. Material: blood, either unsorted or a sorted T cell fraction (not recorded which). Receptors were obtained from a male donor with ankylosing spondylitis.

This clonotype was detected many times. The CDR3 sequence: CASSHGERDREDTQYF. In DNA, the CDR3 is TGTGCCAGCAGTCATGGGGAAAGGGATCGGGAAGATACGCAGTATTTT. The genes are TRBV9 and TRBJ2-3; TRBD2 is a possible D gene (5 bases). The V gene lost 5 bases and the J gene lost 5 bases, with 21 bases spanning the gap. The CDR3 is 16 amino acids. Per the germline V gene, CDR1 is SGDLS and CDR2 is YYNGEE.

This clonotype was counted only a few times. CDR3 residues: CASTRAVSYEQYF. The CDR3 nucleotides read TGTGCCAGCACGAGGGCAGTCTCCTACGAGCAGTACTTC. The J gene is TRBJ2-7, the V gene TRBV6-2 or TRBV6-3; possible D gene TRBD2, 5 bases. From germline, CDR1 is MNHEY and CDR2 SVGEGT. The CDR3 runs 13 residues. The V end lost 7 bases, the J end lost 0 bases, and 10 bases lay between the germline ends.

The chain uses TRBV5-1 and TRBJ2-1, with 13 bases that match TRBD2. The CDR3 sequence is 15 residues long. The V gene's germline CDR1 is SGHRS and CDR2 YFSETQ. The J segment lost 6 bases and the V segment lost 2 bases, leaving 2 bases of the junction unmatched. DNA of the CDR3: TGCGCCAGCAGCTTCGGACTAGCGGGAGTCAATGAGCAGTTCTTC. Translating gives CASSFGLAGVNEQFF.

This clonotype was picked up many times. The rearrangement links TRBV20-1 to TRBJ1-1, with 10 bases aligning to TRBD1. Unmatched junction bases numbered 3, after V lost 5 bases and J lost 0 bases. The CDR3 has 14 amino acids. Germline V CDR1 and CDR2: DFQATT, SNEGSKA (reference sequence). The CDR3 DNA sequence: TGCAGTGCTGGGGGGACAGGGGTGAACACTGAAGCTTTCTTT. Its translation is CSAGGTGVNTEAFF.

This clonotype was counted ten times or more. The J gene is TRBJ2-3, the V gene TRBV5-1; a possible D gene is TRBD1 (6 bases). CDR3 length: 15 amino acids. Germline assignment: CDR1 SGHRS and CDR2 YFSETQ. V lost 1 base, J lost 6 bases, and 15 bases lay in between. The CDR3 is CASSLLTGSRDTQYF. Written as DNA, the CDR3 is TGCGCCAGCAGCTTGTTAACAGGGAGTAGGGATACGCAGTATTTT. Full variable domain (rest looked up from reference TRBV5-1 and TRBJ2-3): KAGVTQTPRYLIKTRGQQVTLSCSPISGHRSVSWYQQTPGQGLQFLFEYFSETQRNKGNFPGRFSGRQFSNSRSEMNVSTLELGDSALYLCASSLLTGSRDTQYFGPGTRLTVL.

At least ten counts were recorded for this clonotype. The chain carries TRBV12-3 or TRBV12-4 and TRBJ1-4; D gene ambiguous. This CDR3 is 14 amino acids long. V was clipped by 6 bases and J by 8 bases, with 16 bases between them. The DNA of the CDR3 is TGTGCCAGCAGCCCCACGGCGATTGGAGAAAAACTGTTTTTT. Protein: CASSPTAIGEKLFF.

The sample holds many counts of this clonotype. The chain employs TRBV4-1 and TRBJ2-1; TRBD2 matches at 7 bases. Germline assignment: CDR1 MGHRA and CDR2 YSYEKL. The CDR3 consists of 15 residues. J was trimmed by 9 bases and V by 1 base; bases with no gene match: 9. The CDR3 bases are TGCGCCAGCAGCCAAGTCACTAGCGAAACGGCTGAGCAGTTCTTC. It specifies CASSQVTSETAEQFF.

The sample holds many counts of this clonotype. The V gene is TRBV29-1, the J gene TRBJ1-2; D is unclear. CDR3 length: 11 residues. The germline V and J ends were trimmed by 8 bases and 3 bases, with 10 bases remaining between them. The germline V gene encodes CDR1 SQVTM and CDR2 ANQGSEA. CDR3 sequence reads: CSSQRDYGYTF. The CDR3 DNA reads TGCAGCTCACAGCGCGACTATGGCTACACCTTC.

This sequence joins TRBV7-2 and TRBJ2-2; weak D call: TRBD2 (5 bases). Germline-derived CDR1 and CDR2 are SGHTA and FQGNSA. CDR3 length equals 15 residues. V was shortened by 2 bases and J by 4 bases, with 11 bases between the two germline ends. This CDR3 is CASSLMASGTGELFF. CDR3 coding DNA: TGTGCCAGCAGCTTAATGGCCAGCGGCACCGGGGAGCTGTTTTTT.

Note on this clonotype: This sequence may be a read error, since a much larger clone differs from it by one base. The chain combines TRBV20-1 with TRBJ1-5, with 11 bases fitting TRBD1. V trimming: 4 bases; J trimming: 9 bases; junction bases outside the gene matches: 11. The CDR3 spans 15 residues. The germline V gene has CDR1 DFQATT and CDR2 SNEGSKA (reference sequence). The CDR3, as DNA: TGCAGTGCTATCCGGACAGGGGGCATGGATCGGCCCCAGCATTTT. Translated, it gives CSAIRTGGMDRPQHF.

At least ten counts were recorded for this clonotype. The rearrangement links TRBV15 to TRBJ1-4; D call uncertain. The germline V gene encodes CDR1 LNHNV and CDR2 YYDKDF (reference sequence). The V end was cut by 1 base, the J end by 8 bases, with 5 bases between. The CDR3 consists of 12 residues. The CDR3 reads CATSRVGEKLFF. Here the CDR3 DNA reads TGTGCCACCAGCAGAGTTGGCGAAAAACTGTTTTTT. Together with reference TRBV15 and TRBJ1-4, the CDR3 gives the full variable domain: DAMVIQNPRYQVTQFGKPVTLSCSQTLNHNVMYWYQQKSSQAPKLLFHYYDKDFNNEADTPDNFQSRRPNTSFCFLDIRSPGLGDTAMYLCATSRVGEKLFFGSGTQLSVL.

A few counts support this clonotype. The gene calls are TRBV4-1 and TRBJ2-2; a possible D gene is TRBD2 (5 bases). V was trimmed by 0 bases and J by 6 bases, leaving 11 bases between them. Germline V gives CDR1 MGHRA, CDR2 YSYEKL. The CDR3 is 15 residues long. The CDR3 sequence is CASSQELGFPGELFF. The DNA for the CDR3 is TGCGCCAGCAGCCAAGAACTAGGATTCCCCGGGGAGCTGTTTTTT.

This clonotype appeared a few times. The chain recombines TRBV6-1 with TRBJ1-2; D unresolved. The CDR3 has 13 amino acids. Trimming removed 7 bases from V and 3 bases from J, with 12 bases in between. Germline CDR1 is MNHNS and CDR2 is SASEGT. The chain's CDR3 is CASNTGGDYGYTF. In nucleotides, the CDR3 is TGTGCCAGCAACACGGGAGGTGACTATGGCTACACCTTC.

This clonotype was seen at least ten times. The chain recombines TRBV28 with TRBJ1-5, with D maybe TRBD1 (6 bases). Germline V gives CDR1 MDHEN, CDR2 SYDVKM. Trimming shortened V by 3 bases and J by 4 bases, and 13 bases separated the two germline ends. The CDR3 covers 15 residues. The CDR3 here is CASSFDRYGNQPQHF. The CDR3 DNA reads as TGTGCCAGCAGTTTCGACAGGTACGGGAATCAGCCCCAGCATTTT.

This clonotype was counted ten times or more. V is TRBV7-6 and J is TRBJ1-5; tentatively, D is TRBD1 (5 bases). The CDR3 extends over 14 amino acids. Trimming took 1 base from V and 7 from J, leaving 11 bases between them. Germline CDR1 is SGHVS and CDR2 is FNYEAQ. Written as DNA, the CDR3 is TGTGCCAGCAGCTTAGTGGCAGGGTGGCAGCCCCAGCATTTT. Translated, it gives CASSLVAGWQPQHF.

This clonotype was found many times. V and J are TRBV6-5 and TRBJ1-1; tentatively, D is TRBD1 (5 bases). The CDR3 length is 14 residues. V lost 2 bases and J lost 0, with 7 bases in between. CDR1 is MNHEY, CDR2 SVGAGI, per germline. Here the CDR3 reads CASSYAGMNTEAFF. CDR3 nucleotides: TGTGCCAGCAGTTACGCAGGGATGAACACTGAAGCTTTCTTT.

This clonotype appeared many times. This chain joins TRBV5-1 and TRBJ2-1; 8 bases fit TRBD2. The germline V gene has CDR1 SGHRS and CDR2 YFSETQ. V gave up 4 bases and J gave up 1 base; unmatched junction bases: 4. CDR3 length: 15 amino acids. CDR3 amino acids: CASSQLADSYNEQFF. In DNA, the CDR3 is TGCGCCAGCAGCCAACTAGCGGATTCCTACAATGAGCAGTTCTTC. The whole variable domain, filled in from reference TRBV5-1 and TRBJ2-1, reads KAGVTQTPRYLIKTRGQQVTLSCSPISGHRSVSWYQQTPGQGLQFLFEYFSETQRNKGNFPGRFSGRQFSNSRSEMNVSTLELGDSALYLCASSQLADSYNEQFFGPGTRLTVL.

This chain joins TRBV4-2 and TRBJ2-5, with unresolved D. Deletions cut 0 bases from V and 5 bases from J, with 10 bases between. The germline gives CDR1 LGHNA, CDR2 YNFKEQ. This CDR3 region has 14 residues. The CDR3 sequence is CASSQEARSETQYF. The CDR3 DNA reads as TGTGCCAGCAGCCAAGAGGCTAGGTCGGAGACCCAGTACTTC.

The chain has TRBV18 and TRBJ2-1; possibly TRBD1 for D (6 bases). The CDR3 consists of 19 residues. Germline lookup yields CDR1 KGHSH and CDR2 LQKENI. Deletions cut 3 bases from V and 0 bases from J, with 21 bases between. CDR3 protein: CASSPYREGSSSSYNEQFF. The CDR3 DNA is TGTGCCAGCTCACCTTACAGGGAAGGGTCTTCGAGCTCCTACAATGAGCAGTTCTTC.

This clonotype was seen at least ten times. V is TRBV6-2 or TRBV6-3 and J is TRBJ2-2, with 9 nucleotides matching TRBD1. Losses at the gene ends were 7 bases for V and 2 bases for J; bases not matched to a gene: 2. This CDR3 is 14 amino acids long. Per germline, CDR1 MNHEY and CDR2 SVGEGT. The CDR3 protein is CASTDRGNTGELFF. In DNA, the CDR3 is TGTGCCAGCACGGACAGGGGTAACACCGGGGAGCTGTTTTTT.

The chain joins TRBV5-1 to TRBJ2-5; 8 bases map to TRBD2. CDR1 SGHRS and CDR2 YFSETQ come from the germline V gene. V lost 7 bases to trimming and J lost 0 bases; unmatched junction nucleotides: 2. The CDR3 covers 13 residues. CDR3 loop: CASDGGDQETQYF. In nucleotides, the CDR3 is TGCGCCAGCGACGGGGGGGACCAAGAGACCCAGTACTTC. Full variable domain (missing parts from reference TRBV5-1 and TRBJ2-5): KAGVTQTPRYLIKTRGQQVTLSCSPISGHRSVSWYQQTPGQGLQFLFEYFSETQRNKGNFPGRFSGRQFSNSRSEMNVSTLELGDSALYLCASDGGDQETQYFGPGTRLLVL.

This clonotype was found many times. The J gene is TRBJ2-1, the V gene TRBV4-2, with D perhaps matching TRBD2 (5 bases). Germline assignment: CDR1 LGHNA and CDR2 YNFKEQ. Trimming removed 2 bases at V and 15 bases at J, with 20 bases between. The CDR3 loop spans 14 amino acids. In DNA, the CDR3 is TGTGCCAGCAGCCAACTCGTGACTACCACAAGGTGGTTCTTC. Protein sequence: CASSQLVTTTRWFF.

This clonotype was seen repeatedly, ten times or more. The chain links TRBV12-3 or TRBV12-4 to TRBJ2-5, with D tentatively TRBD2 (6 bases). The CDR3 has 13 amino acids. The V and J ends lost 6 bases and 5 bases respectively, with 13 bases between them. In DNA, the CDR3 is TGTGCCAGCAGCGGGACTTTTCGTGAGACCCAGTACTTC. This codes for CASSGTFRETQYF.

In this sample, this clonotype turned up many times. This sequence joins TRBV10-3 and TRBJ2-3; D possibly corresponds to TRBD2 (6 bases). The length of the CDR3 is 17 residues. Germline V gene lookup returns CDR1 ENHRY and CDR2 SYGVKD. Trimming shortened V by 6 bases and J by 2 bases, and 21 bases separated the two germline ends. CDR3 coding DNA: TGTGCCATCAGCTCCCTAAGAAGGGACTCACTCACAGATACGCAGTATTTT. As protein: CAISSLRRDSLTDTQYF.

This clonotype was seen ten or more times. This CDR3 reads CASSLGAQYYGYTF. CDR3 sequence (DNA): TGTGCCAGCAGTTTAGGTGCACAATACTATGGCTACACCTTC. This chain connects TRBV12-3 or TRBV12-4 to TRBJ1-2; no clear D. CDR3 length: 14 residues. The ends were cut back, 1 base at V and 3 bases at J, with 9 bases in the middle.

There are many counts of this clonotype. The chain uses TRBV20-1 and TRBJ2-7; D is ambiguous. V gave up 7 bases and J gave up 5 bases, with 15 bases separating them. Germline V CDR1 and CDR2: DFQATT, SNEGSKA (reference sequence). The CDR3 runs 12 residues. CDR3 nucleotides: TGCAGTGTGCCCCTGAGAAGGAACGAGCAGTACTTC. Its protein is CSVPLRRNEQYF.

The V and J genes are TRBV7-2 and TRBJ2-7; 10 positions agree with TRBD2. The germline V gene has CDR1 SGHTA and CDR2 FQGNSA. The CDR3 spans 15 residues. Trimming at V came to 3 bases and at J to 5 bases, leaving 7 bases not matched to a gene. Here the CDR3 DNA reads TGTGCCAGCAGCTTTCCGGGACTAGCGTCGAACGAGCAGTACTTC. Protein sequence: CASSFPGLASNEQYF. The variable domain in full, completed from reference TRBV7-2 and TRBJ2-7, reads GAGVSQSPSNKVTEKGKDVELRCDPISGHTALYWYRQSLGQGLEFLIYFQGNSAPDKSGLPSDRFSAERTGGSVSTLTIQRTQQEDSAVYLCASSFPGLASNEQYFGPGTRLTVT.

This clonotype was seen many times. This rearrangement joins TRBV20-1 to TRBJ1-2, with 7 positions matching TRBD1. The V and J ends lost 1 base and 4 bases, in that order; junction bases with no gene match: 9. CDR1 and CDR2 from the germline V gene are DFQATT and SNEGSKA (reference sequence). The CDR3 is 15 amino acids. CDR3 region: CSARGEGGGSYGYTF. CDR3 sequence (DNA): TGCAGTGCTAGAGGGGAAGGGGGCGGTAGCTATGGCTACACCTTC.

This clonotype occurred many times. J is TRBJ2-7 and V is TRBV20-1; no clear D. With 2 bases removed from V and 0 bases from J, the gap between germline ends came to 17 bases. In germline, CDR1 is DFQATT, CDR2 SNEGSKA (reference sequence). The length of the CDR3 is 16 residues. The CDR3 DNA sequence: TGCAGTGCTAGACCCCTGGTGGGCAGGAGCTCCTACGAGCAGTACTTC. Its protein product is CSARPLVGRSSYEQYF.

This clonotype came up many times. The chain combines TRBV28 with TRBJ1-2; no firm D call. The germline CDR1 and CDR2 sequences are MDHEN and SYDVKM. The CDR3 has 12 amino acids. The germline V and J ends were trimmed by 6 bases and 8 bases, with 13 bases remaining between them. CDR3 in amino acids: CASRTYGEGYTF. The CDR3 region has the DNA TGTGCCAGCAGGACTTACGGGGAGGGCTACACCTTC.

This clonotype was seen ten or more times. As DNA, the CDR3 is TGCGCCAGCAGCTTGGGTCCCGGGGGACATCAGCCCCAGCATTTT. It is translated as CASSLGPGGHQPQHF. The chain couples TRBV5-1 to TRBJ1-5; TRBD1 might be the D (5 bases). V lost 0 bases to trimming and J lost 5 bases, with 12 bases between them. This CDR3 spans 15 amino acids. Germline lookup yields CDR1 SGHRS and CDR2 YFSETQ.